The 8 T cell receptor beta chains presented below share a single source sample, sequenced in a study of T cells in Graves' hyperthyroidism and ophthalmopathy. Amplification yielded TCR beta CDR3 regions, with RNA transcripts as the source. TCR CDR3 regions were first amplified by RT-PCR with HTBI primers. TCRdb used MiXCR to reprocess the multiplex PCR reads, holding one entry per CDR3 protein. The sample lists 530,000 or so distinct CDR3 sequences, about 15% seen once, with 15% to 20% in the top ten. Specimen: blood. All receptors come from a woman aged 18-29 years with Graves' ophthalmopathy.

This clonotype has a handful of counts. This rearrangement joins TRBV6-1 to TRBJ1-6, with 10 bases lining up with TRBD1. CDR3 length: 13 amino acids. Trimming removed 5 bases from V and 18 bases from J; junction bases left unmatched: 10. Looked up from germline, CDR1 is MNHNS and CDR2 is SASEGT. The CDR3 sequence is CASSSRDRGTDHF. The CDR3 DNA reads as TGTGCCAGCAGTTCCCGGGACAGGGGTACCGACCACTTT.

This clonotype was seen only a few times. The chain uses TRBV6-1 and TRBJ1-4; D remains unclear. V was clipped by 6 bases and J by 0 bases, with 5 bases between them. Per the germline V gene, CDR1 is MNHNS and CDR2 is SASEGT. The CDR3 runs 13 residues. This CDR3 reads CASRFATNEKLFF. CDR3 DNA sequence: TGTGCCAGCAGGTTCGCAACTAATGAAAAACTGTTTTTT.

For this clonotype: The final CDR3 position lacks the conserved phenylalanine or tryptophan, pointing to a likely read error. This rearrangement joins TRBV19 to TRBJ2-1; D unresolved. CDR1 and CDR2 from the germline V gene are LNHDA and SQIVND (reference sequence). The CDR3 covers 15 residues. The V end was cut by 3 bases, the J end by 2 bases, with 11 bases between. CDR3 in amino acids: CASSIGRGAYNEQFL. The CDR3 DNA is TGTGCCAGTAGTATCGGTCGCGGCGCCTACAATGAGCAGTTCCTC.

About this clonotype itself: A much more abundant neighbour one base away suggests this may be a read error. The conserved final phenylalanine or tryptophan is absent from the CDR3, which likely points to a read error. The V call is TRBV7-9, the J call TRBJ2-1, with 11 nucleotides matching TRBD2. The germline V gene has CDR1 SEHNR and CDR2 FQNEAQ (reference sequence). The CDR3 is 17 residues long. The J segment lost 4 bases and the V segment lost 2 bases, leaving 7 bases of the junction unmatched. The CDR3 region is CASSLLGSGRVYNEQFL. CDR3 coding DNA: TGTGCCAGCAGCTTACTGGGTAGCGGGAGGGTTTACAATGAGCAGTTCCTC.

There are a few counts of this clonotype. This chain joins TRBV6-1 and TRBJ1-6; D is undetermined. The V end lost 5 bases, the J end lost 3 bases, and 8 bases lay between the germline ends. The germline V gene has CDR1 MNHNS and CDR2 SASEGT. The CDR3 is 14 amino acids. CDR3 protein: CASSNRDYNSPLHF. The CDR3, as DNA: TGTGCCAGCAGTAACCGGGACTATAATTCACCCCTCCACTTT.

The chain is built from TRBV19 and TRBJ2-5, with D perhaps given as TRBD1 or TRBD2 (5 bases each). V was cut by 9 bases and J by 3 bases, with 17 bases left in between. The germline gives CDR1 LNHDA, CDR2 SQIVND (reference sequence). The CDR3 sequence is 14 residues long. In nucleotides, the CDR3 is TGTGCCAGCCGCCTTTCTGGGGGAAAAGAGACCCAGTACTTC. Its protein is CASRLSGGKETQYF.

This clonotype was seen a few times. The chain combines TRBV3-1 with TRBJ2-7; 8 bases match TRBD2. The CDR3 runs to 14 residues. The J segment lost 3 bases and the V segment lost 3 bases, leaving 4 bases of the junction unmatched. Germline CDR1 reads LGHDT; CDR2 reads YNNKEL (reference sequence). For the CDR3, the DNA is TGTGCCAGCAGCCACCTAGCGGGCTACTACGAGCAGTACTTC. Amino acid sequence: CASSHLAGYYEQYF.

This clonotype was observed a handful of times. The chain joins TRBV4-2 to TRBJ1-1; possibly TRBD1 for D (5 bases). Germline V CDR1 and CDR2: LGHNA, YNFKEQ. The V end lost 0 bases, the J end lost 3 bases, and 11 bases lay between the germline ends. The CDR3 is 15 amino acids. CDR3: CASSQENGGDTEAFF. CDR3 sequence (DNA): TGTGCCAGCAGCCAAGAGAACGGGGGTGACACTGAAGCTTTCTTT.